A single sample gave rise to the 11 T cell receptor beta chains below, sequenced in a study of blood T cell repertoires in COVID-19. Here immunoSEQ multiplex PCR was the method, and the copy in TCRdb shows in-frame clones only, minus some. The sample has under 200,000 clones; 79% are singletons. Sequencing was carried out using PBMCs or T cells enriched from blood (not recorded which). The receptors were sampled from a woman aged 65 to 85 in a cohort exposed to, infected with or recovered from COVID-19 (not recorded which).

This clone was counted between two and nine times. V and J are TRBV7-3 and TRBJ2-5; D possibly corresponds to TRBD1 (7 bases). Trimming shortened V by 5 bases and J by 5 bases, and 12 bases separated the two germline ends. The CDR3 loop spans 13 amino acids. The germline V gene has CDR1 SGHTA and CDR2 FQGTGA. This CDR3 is CASSPGGSETQYF. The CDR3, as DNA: TGTGCCAGCAGCCCAGGGGGGTCGGAGACCCAGTACTTC.

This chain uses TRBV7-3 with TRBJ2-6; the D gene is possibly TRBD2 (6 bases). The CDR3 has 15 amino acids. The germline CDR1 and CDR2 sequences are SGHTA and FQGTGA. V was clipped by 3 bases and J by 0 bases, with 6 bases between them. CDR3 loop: CASSLGGSGANVLTF. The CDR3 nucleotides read TGTGCCAGCAGCTTGGGAGGCTCTGGGGCCAACGTCCTGACTTTC.

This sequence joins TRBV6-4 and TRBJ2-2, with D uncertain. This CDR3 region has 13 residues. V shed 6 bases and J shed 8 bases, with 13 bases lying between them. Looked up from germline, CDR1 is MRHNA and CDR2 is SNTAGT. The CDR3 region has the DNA TGTGCCAGCAGGGTCTTCTTTACTGGGGAGCTGTTTTTT. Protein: CASRVFFTGELFF.

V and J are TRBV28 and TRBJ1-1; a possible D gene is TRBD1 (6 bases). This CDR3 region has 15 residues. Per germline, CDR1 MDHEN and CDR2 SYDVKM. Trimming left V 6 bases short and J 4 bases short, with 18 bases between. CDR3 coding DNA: TGTGCCAGCAGGTCCTTTGGGGGCATCGGCACTGAAGCTTTCTTT. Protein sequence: CASRSFGGIGTEAFF.

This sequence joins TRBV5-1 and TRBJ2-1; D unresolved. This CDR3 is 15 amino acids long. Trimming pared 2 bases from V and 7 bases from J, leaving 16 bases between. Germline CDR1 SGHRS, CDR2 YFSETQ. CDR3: CASSLAPTVENEQFF. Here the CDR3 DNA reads TGCGCCAGCAGCTTAGCGCCGACGGTTGAGAATGAGCAGTTCTTC.

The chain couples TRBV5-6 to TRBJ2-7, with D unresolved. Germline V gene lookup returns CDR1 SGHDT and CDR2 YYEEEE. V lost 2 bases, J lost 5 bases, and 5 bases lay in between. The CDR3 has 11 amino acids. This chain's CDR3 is CASSFRDEQYF. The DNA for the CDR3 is TGTGCCAGCAGCTTCCGAGACGAGCAGTACTTC.

The CDR3 protein is CASSAQLAGGLQETQYF. CDR3 DNA sequence: TGTGCCAGTAGTGCTCAACTAGCGGGAGGCTTACAAGAGACCCAGTACTTC. V and J are TRBV19 and TRBJ2-5, with 12 bases lining up with TRBD2. The CDR3 is 17 residues long. Germline V gives CDR1 LNHDA, CDR2 SQIVND (reference sequence). V shed 5 bases, J shed 2 bases, and the junction held 9 bases outside the gene matches.

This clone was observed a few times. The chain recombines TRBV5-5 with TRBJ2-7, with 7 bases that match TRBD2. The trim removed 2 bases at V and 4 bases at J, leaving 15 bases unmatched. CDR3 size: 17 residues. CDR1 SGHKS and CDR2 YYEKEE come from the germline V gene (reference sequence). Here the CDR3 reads CASSLREGSFSLYEQYF. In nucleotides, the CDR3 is TGTGCCAGCAGCTTAAGGGAGGGATCATTTTCCCTTTACGAGCAGTACTTC.

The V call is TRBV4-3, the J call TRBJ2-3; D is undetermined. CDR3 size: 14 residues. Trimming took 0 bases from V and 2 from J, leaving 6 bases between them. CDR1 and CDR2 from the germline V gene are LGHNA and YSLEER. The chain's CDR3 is CASSQDSTTDTQYF. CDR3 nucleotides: TGCGCCAGCAGCCAAGATAGCACCACAGATACGCAGTATTTT.

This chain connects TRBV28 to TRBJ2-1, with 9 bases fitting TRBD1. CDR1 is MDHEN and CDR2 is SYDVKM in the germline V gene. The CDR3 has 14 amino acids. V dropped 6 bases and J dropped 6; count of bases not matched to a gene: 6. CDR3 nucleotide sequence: TGTGCCAGCAGGGGGACAGGGTTTGGCAATGAGCAGTTCTTC. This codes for CASRGTGFGNEQFF.

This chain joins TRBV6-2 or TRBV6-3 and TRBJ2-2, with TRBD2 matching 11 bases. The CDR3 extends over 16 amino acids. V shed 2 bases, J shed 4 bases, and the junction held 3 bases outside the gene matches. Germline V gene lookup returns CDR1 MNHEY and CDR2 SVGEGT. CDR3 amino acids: CASSYVAGGVTGELFF. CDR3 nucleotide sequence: TGTGCCAGCAGTTACGTAGCGGGAGGGGTCACCGGGGAGCTGTTTTTT.